This TCR beta chain was identified during a study of T cell repertoires in cytomegalovirus infection. Study-level background: Selected CMV epitopes included recently identified HLA-C-restricted ones as well as well-studied HLA-B-restricted ones. Carrying CMV and the relevant HLA type showed in public TCR beta signatures. General study results and limits: Summed frequency of public TCR beta families distinguished CMV carriers with the relevant HLA. Dominant in the ex vivo response were TCR beta clonotypes restricted by HLA-C and specific for CMV.

This clonotype was observed many times. The antigen remains unidentified. TCRdb analysed the reads with MiXCR anew, one entry per CDR3 protein. The profile covers about 920,000 distinct CDR3 sequences, with roughly 30% appearing a single time and roughly an eighth taken by the ten largest. The J segment lost 5 bases and the V segment lost 5 bases, leaving 11 bases of the junction unmatched. This CDR3 has 15 residues. Germline values: CDR1 SGHVS, CDR2 FQNEAQ. J is TRBJ2-7 and V is TRBV7-8; 8 bases map to TRBD2. Sequenced material: cultured CD8+ T cells from PBMCs, taken from culture after CMV antigen stimulation. This TCR was sampled from a human donor in good health (CMV status not recorded). Some clones in this sample may be carry-over from other donors' samples. The CDR3 nucleotides read TGTGCCAGCAGCCCTCCGGGACTAGTCTACCACGAGCAGTACTTC. Protein product: CASSPPGLVYHEQYF.